These T cell receptor beta chains were read from a single sample in a study of CD8+CD57+ T cells in acquired aplastic anemia. Each CDR3 protein is one row after TCRdb ran MiXCR on the reads. The sample lists approximately 200,000 distinct CDR3 sequences; roughly 50% were seen once. The sequenced material came from sorted CD4+, CD8+, or CD8+CD57+ T cells (not recorded which) from PBMCs. All receptors derive from a human donor with aplastic anemia. CDR3s include the opening cysteine and the closing phenylalanine or tryptophan. A D gene is named only where the DNA matches it firmly. Not every row has a clone size; where given, it reads once, few, many or a size class.

d_gene	abundance	v_gene	j_gene	CDR3aa	CDR3nt
-	-	TRBV15	TRBJ1-4	CAASREAPVKKLYF	TGTGCCGCCAGCAGAGAGGCTCCGGTTAAAAAACTGTATTTT
TRBD1	many	TRBV29-1	TRBJ1-2	CSVGQGESYGYTF	TGCAGCGTAGGACAGGGGGAAAGCTATGGCTACACCTTC
-	-	TRBV2	TRBJ2-7	CASGLGEQYF	TGTGCCAGCGGCCTCGGGGAGCAGTACTTC
TRBD2	many	TRBV20-1	TRBJ2-1	CSGVAGGDNEQFF	TGCAGTGGGGTAGCGGGGGGAGACAATGAGCAGTTCTTC
TRBD2	-	TRBV19	TRBJ2-3	CASSTTGGLEDTQYF	TGTGCCAGTAGTACAACGGGAGGCCTTGAGGATACGCAGTATTTT
TRBD2	-	TRBV7-3	TRBJ2-6	CASSLAGGTGANVLTF	TGTGCCAGCAGCTTGGCCGGGGGGACTGGGGCCAACGTCCTGACTTTC
-	many	TRBV2	TRBJ2-3	CASSGIGFTDTQYF	TGTGCCAGCAGTGGCATAGGCTTCACAGATACGCAGTATTTT
TRBD2	-	TRBV7-9	TRBJ2-7	CASSLGGGSGLLGYEQYF	TGTGCCAGCAGCTTAGGGGGGGGAAGTGGTTTATTAGGCTACGAGCAGTACTTC
-	many	TRBV7-2	TRBJ2-7	CASSSQGRSSYEQYF	TGTGCCAGCAGCTCCCAGGGCAGGAGCTCCTACGAGCAGTACTTC
TRBD1	-	TRBV7-2	TRBJ1-6	CASSGTGGGSPLRF	TGTGCCAGCAGCGGGACAGGGGGTGGGTCACCCCTCCGCTTT
TRBD1	-	TRBV9	TRBJ2-7	CASSVGQSSYEQYF	TGTGCCAGCAGCGTGGGACAGAGCTCCTACGAGCAGTACTTC
TRBD1	-	TRBV9	TRBJ1-2	CASSGGDRGRSGYTF	TGTGCCAGCAGCGGCGGGGACAGGGGGCGATCTGGCTACACCTTC